These T cell receptor beta chains were read from a single sample in a study of early T cells in non-severe SARS-CoV-2 infection. TCRdb ran MiXCR on the 5' RACE reads and lists one entry per CDR3 protein. The table includes 100,000 to 130,000 distinct CDR3 sequences, about an eighth detected once. Sequencing was carried out using whole blood. Receptors were obtained from an adult who was a healthcare worker with PCR-confirmed SARS-CoV-2 infection or an uninfected control (not recorded which). CDR3s leave out the opening cysteine and the closing phenylalanine or tryptophan.

V,CDR3
TRBV6-5,ASSYSRRGNTEAF
TRBV29-1,SVENPAGATEAF
TRBV29-1,SVPQAGPERKYQETQY
TRBV7-6,ASSPRQGNEKLF
TRBV10-2,ARTWDPSADTQY
TRBV28,ASSLVGAGQPQH
TRBV11-2,ASSSPRTSGGSDSYNEQF
TRBV5-6,ASTRGTSAKY
TRBV6-5,ASSYFQGSGGNTIY
TRBV9,ASSLGTASYEQY
TRBV28,ASSLSVSPLH
TRBV19,ASSSGTASGPQH
TRBV11-3,ASSLVRQGLTYEQY
TRBV4-1,ASSRTTESVLSYEQY
TRBV6-1,ASRSSGTGFFT
TRBV2,ASSRRSGNNEKLF
TRBV7-2,TSSLVGGDYEQY
TRBV29-1,SVVAGGPGEQY
TRBV3-1,ASSPTGPSISGANVLT
TRBV20-1,SARAVGGKASYEQY
TRBV9,ASSVDPSGRSYNEQF
TRBV5-1,ASSSSGATDTQY
TRBV29-1,SVGGNQPQH
TRBV2,ASSGAYYGYT
TRBV11-2,ASSLVSSSGRGSYNEQF
TRBV6-5,ASREGDRRGVGYT
TRBV11-2,ASSVGLAPYEQY
TRBV7-9,ASQPGGNSPLH
TRBV29-1,STGSSYEQY